This passage covers 10 T cell receptor beta chains from one sample sequenced in a study of STAT5B mutations in CD4+ large granular lymphocyte leukemia. The assay was immunoSEQ multiplex PCR, and TCRdb's table has in-frame clones only and misses some. This sample has some 2,000 clones, with roughly 71% found just once. Material for sequencing was PBMCs. Receptor source: a woman in her 70s with CD4+ T-cell large granular lymphocyte leukemia.

The V gene is TRBV4-2, the J gene TRBJ2-5; D might be TRBD2 (7 bases). CDR3 size: 16 residues. V lost 0 bases and J 5 bases, leaving 16 bases between the germline ends. Germline V gene data show CDR1 as LGHNA and CDR2 as YNFKEQ. The CDR3 nucleotides are TGTGCCAGCAGCCAAGATTCGGCGGGGGCTGGGGAGACCCAGTACTTC. This encodes CASSQDSAGAGETQYF.

In its sample, this clone was seen a few times. The chain combines TRBV29-1 with TRBJ1-1, with D maybe TRBD1 (5 bases). Germline CDR1 reads SQVTM; CDR2 reads ANQGSEA. This CDR3 is 16 amino acids long. V lost 0 bases and J lost 0, with 14 bases in between. The CDR3 bases are TGCAGCGTTGAAGATGGCTTTCTGGGACTGAACACTGAAGCTTTCTTT. This translates into CSVEDGFLGLNTEAFF.

The V call is TRBV29-1, the J call TRBJ1-4; 9 nucleotides match TRBD1. The junction had 3 bases not matched to a gene; V was cut back by 4 bases and J by 6 bases. The CDR3 loop spans 13 amino acids. CDR1 and CDR2 from the germline V gene are SQVTM and ANQGSEA. This CDR3 reads CSVATGGYEKLFF. The CDR3 DNA follows: TGCAGCGTTGCAACAGGGGGCTATGAAAAACTGTTTTTT.

This clone has only a few counts. V is TRBV7-2 and J is TRBJ1-1, with D hard to call. CDR1 and CDR2 (germline): SGHTA, FQGNSA. Trimming removed 5 bases from V and 5 bases from J, with 12 bases in between. The CDR3 has 13 amino acids. The CDR3 sequence is CASSPAVRTEAFF. DNA of the CDR3: TGTGCCAGCAGCCCGGCTGTACGTACTGAAGCTTTCTTT.

The gene calls are TRBV19 and TRBJ1-5; D remains ambiguous. The CDR3 sequence is 16 residues long. Germline CDR1 reads LNHDA; CDR2 reads SQIVND (reference sequence). Trimming removed 5 bases from V and 8 bases from J, with 22 bases in between. The CDR3 DNA sequence: TGTGCCAGTAGTTTCACCTCGGGCAGTGTCCAGAAGCCCCAGCATTTT. Translated, it gives CASSFTSGSVQKPQHF.

This clone was detected only a few times. The chain links TRBV5-4 to TRBJ1-3; 7 bases are a match to TRBD1. The length of the CDR3 is 15 residues. V shed 4 bases and J 4 bases; nucleotides not matched to a gene: 8. The germline gives CDR1 SGHNT, CDR2 YYREEE (reference sequence). The CDR3 protein is CASSHLTGDGNTIYF. As DNA, the CDR3 is TGTGCCAGCAGCCACCTTACAGGGGACGGAAACACCATATATTTT. Drawing the rest from reference TRBV5-4 and TRBJ1-3, the complete variable domain is ETGVTQSPTHLIKTRGQQVTLRCSSQSGHNTVSWYQQALGQGPQFIFQYYREEENGRGNFPPRFSGLQFPNYSSELNVNALELDDSALYLCASSHLTGDGNTIYFGEGSWLTVV.

CDR3 loop: CASSDPGQGYEQYF. DNA of the CDR3: TGTGCCAGTAGTGACCCGGGACAGGGTTACGAGCAGTACTTC. The rearrangement uses TRBV19 and TRBJ2-7; TRBD1 matches 9 bases. Germline V gene lookup returns CDR1 LNHDA and CDR2 SQIVND (reference sequence). The V gene end was trimmed by 5 bases and the J gene end by 4 bases; junction bases not matched to a gene: 6. This CDR3 region has 14 residues.

This clone was detected only a few times. The J gene is TRBJ1-5, the V gene TRBV19, with D possibly being TRBD1 (5 bases). V dropped 3 bases and J dropped 5 bases, with 5 bases sitting between them. The CDR3 contains 12 residues. Per the germline V gene, CDR1 is LNHDA and CDR2 is SQIVND (reference sequence). The CDR3 sequence: CASSIRDQPQHF. The CDR3 nucleotides read TGTGCCAGTAGTATCAGGGATCAGCCCCAGCATTTT.

J is TRBJ2-3 and V is TRBV7-2, with 11 bases lining up with TRBD2. Germline loops: CDR1 SGHTA, CDR2 FQGNSA. J was trimmed by 2 bases and V by 6 bases; bases with no gene match: 4. The CDR3 runs 15 residues. This CDR3 reads CASSIAGGNTDTQYF. The CDR3 DNA sequence: TGTGCCAGCAGTATAGCGGGAGGGAACACAGATACGCAGTATTTT.

V and J are TRBV7-9 and TRBJ1-1; 7 nucleotides match TRBD1. The V segment lost 5 bases and the J segment 0 bases; nucleotides outside the gene matches: 3. The length of the CDR3 is 14 residues. Germline V CDR1 and CDR2: SEHNR, FQNEAQ (reference sequence). In DNA form, the CDR3 reads TGTGCCAGCAGCAGACAGGGACTGAACACTGAAGCTTTCTTT. It specifies CASSRQGLNTEAFF.